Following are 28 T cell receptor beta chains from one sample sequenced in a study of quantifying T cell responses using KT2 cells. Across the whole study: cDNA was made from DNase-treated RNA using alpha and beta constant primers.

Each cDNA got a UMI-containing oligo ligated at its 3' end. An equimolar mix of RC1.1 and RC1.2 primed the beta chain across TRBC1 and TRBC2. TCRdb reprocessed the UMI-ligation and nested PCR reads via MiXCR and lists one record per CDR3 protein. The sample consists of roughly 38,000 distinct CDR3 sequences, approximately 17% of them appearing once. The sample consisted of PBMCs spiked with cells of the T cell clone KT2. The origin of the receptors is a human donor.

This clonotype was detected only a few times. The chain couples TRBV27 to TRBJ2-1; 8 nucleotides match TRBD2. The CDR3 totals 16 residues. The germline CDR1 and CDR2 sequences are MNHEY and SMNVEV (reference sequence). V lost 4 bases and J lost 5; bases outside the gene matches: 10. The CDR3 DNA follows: TGTGCCAGCAGTTCCCCCCCCGAGCGGGGGAACAATGAGCAGTTCTTC. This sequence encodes CASSSPPERGNNEQFF.

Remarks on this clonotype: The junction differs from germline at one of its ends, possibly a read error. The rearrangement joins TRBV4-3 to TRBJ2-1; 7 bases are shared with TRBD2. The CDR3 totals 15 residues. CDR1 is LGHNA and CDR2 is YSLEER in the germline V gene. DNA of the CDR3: TGCGCCAGCAGCCAAGCGGGAGGAGCCTACGATGAGCAGTTCTTC. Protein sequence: CASSQAGGAYDEQFF.

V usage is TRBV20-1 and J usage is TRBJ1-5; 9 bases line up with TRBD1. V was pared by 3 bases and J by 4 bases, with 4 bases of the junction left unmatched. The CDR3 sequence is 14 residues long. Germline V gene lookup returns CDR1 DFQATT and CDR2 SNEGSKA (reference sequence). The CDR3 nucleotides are TGCAGTGCTAGGACGGGACAGGGTAATCAGCCCCAGCATTTT. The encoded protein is CSARTGQGNQPQHF.

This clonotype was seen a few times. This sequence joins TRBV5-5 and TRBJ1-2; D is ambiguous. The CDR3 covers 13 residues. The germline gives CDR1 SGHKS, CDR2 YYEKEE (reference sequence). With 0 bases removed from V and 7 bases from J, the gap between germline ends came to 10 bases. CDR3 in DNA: TGTGCCAGCAGCTTGGGGTCCTCGGTTGGCTACACCTTC. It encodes CASSLGSSVGYTF.

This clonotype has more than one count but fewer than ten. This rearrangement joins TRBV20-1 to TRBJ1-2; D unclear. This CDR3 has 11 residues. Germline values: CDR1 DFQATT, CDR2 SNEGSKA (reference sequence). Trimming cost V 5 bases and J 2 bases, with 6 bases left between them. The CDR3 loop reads CSASPNYGYTF. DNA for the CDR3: TGCAGTGCTTCTCCGAACTATGGCTACACCTTC.

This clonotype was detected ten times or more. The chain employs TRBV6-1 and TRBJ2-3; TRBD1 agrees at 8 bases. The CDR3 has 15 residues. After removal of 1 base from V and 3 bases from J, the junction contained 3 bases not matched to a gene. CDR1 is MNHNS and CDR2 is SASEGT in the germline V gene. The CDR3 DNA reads TGTGCCAGCAGTGAAGTAGGACAGGGAACAGATACGCAGTATTTT. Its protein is CASSEVGQGTDTQYF.

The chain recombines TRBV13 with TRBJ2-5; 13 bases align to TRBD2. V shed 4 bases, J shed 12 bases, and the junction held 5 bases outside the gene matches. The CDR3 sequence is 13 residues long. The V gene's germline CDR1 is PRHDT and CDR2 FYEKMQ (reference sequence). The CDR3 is CASSSGLAGVKYF. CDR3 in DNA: TGTGCCAGCAGCTCCGGACTAGCGGGGGTGAAGTACTTC.

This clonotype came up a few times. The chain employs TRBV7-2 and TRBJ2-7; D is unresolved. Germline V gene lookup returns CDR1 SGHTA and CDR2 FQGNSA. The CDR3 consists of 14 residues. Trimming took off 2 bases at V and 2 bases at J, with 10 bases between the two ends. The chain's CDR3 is CASSLKWPPYEQYF. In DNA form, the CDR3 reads TGTGCCAGCAGCTTAAAGTGGCCCCCCTACGAGCAGTACTTC.

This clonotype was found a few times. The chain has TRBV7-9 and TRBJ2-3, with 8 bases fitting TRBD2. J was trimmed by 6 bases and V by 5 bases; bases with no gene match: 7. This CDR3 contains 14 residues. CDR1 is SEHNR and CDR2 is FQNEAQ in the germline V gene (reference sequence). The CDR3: CASSPGLAGDTQYF. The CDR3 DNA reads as TGTGCCAGCAGCCCTGGACTAGCTGGGGATACGCAGTATTTT.

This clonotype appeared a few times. The CDR3 nucleotides read TGCAGCGTCCGGGGAGCCAAAAACATTCAGTACTTC. Translated, it gives CSVRGAKNIQYF. The chain has TRBV29-1 and TRBJ2-4, with D perhaps matching TRBD2 (5 bases). CDR1 is SQVTM, CDR2 ANQGSEA, per germline. V shed 6 bases and J shed 0 bases, with 6 bases lying between them. The CDR3 is 12 amino acids.

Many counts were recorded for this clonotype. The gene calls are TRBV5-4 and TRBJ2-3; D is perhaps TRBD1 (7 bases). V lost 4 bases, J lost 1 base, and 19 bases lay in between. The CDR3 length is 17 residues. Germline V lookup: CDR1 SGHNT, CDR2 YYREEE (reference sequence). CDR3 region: CASSKGGGGTRTDTQYF. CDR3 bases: TGTGCCAGCAGCAAAGGAGGGGGCGGAACACGCACAGATACGCAGTATTTT.

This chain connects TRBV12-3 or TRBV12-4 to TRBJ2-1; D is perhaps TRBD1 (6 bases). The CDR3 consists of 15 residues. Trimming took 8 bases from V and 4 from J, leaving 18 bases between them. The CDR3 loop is CASGPGTPSYNEQFF. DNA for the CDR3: TGTGCCAGCGGCCCCGGGACACCTAGTTACAATGAGCAGTTCTTC.

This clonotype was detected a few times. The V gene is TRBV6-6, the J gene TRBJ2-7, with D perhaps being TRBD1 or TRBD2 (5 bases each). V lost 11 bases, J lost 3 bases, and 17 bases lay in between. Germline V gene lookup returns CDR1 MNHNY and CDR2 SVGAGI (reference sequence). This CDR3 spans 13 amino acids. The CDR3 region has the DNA TGTGCCTCCTGTCCGGGGCCCGGCTACGAGCAGTACTTC. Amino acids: CASCPGPGYEQYF.

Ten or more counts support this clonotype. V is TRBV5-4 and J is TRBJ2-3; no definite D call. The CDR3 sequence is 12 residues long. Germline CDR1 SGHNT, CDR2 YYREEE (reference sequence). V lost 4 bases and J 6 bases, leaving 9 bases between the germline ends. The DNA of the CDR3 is TGTGCCAGCAGCCCATCCGTGGATACGCAGTATTTT. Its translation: CASSPSVDTQYF.

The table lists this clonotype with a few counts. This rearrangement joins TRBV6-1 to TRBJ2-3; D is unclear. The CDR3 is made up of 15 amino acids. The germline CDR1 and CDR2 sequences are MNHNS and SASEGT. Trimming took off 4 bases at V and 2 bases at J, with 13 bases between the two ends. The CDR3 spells CASSGQILTTDTQYF. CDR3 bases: TGTGCCAGCAGTGGGCAGATACTTACCACAGATACGCAGTATTTT.

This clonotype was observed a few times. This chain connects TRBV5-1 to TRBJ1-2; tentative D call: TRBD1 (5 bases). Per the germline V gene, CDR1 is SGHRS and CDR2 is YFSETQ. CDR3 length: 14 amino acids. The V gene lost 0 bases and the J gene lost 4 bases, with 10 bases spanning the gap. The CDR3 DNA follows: TGCGCCAGCAGCTTGGACAGTGGGGGCTATGGCTACACCTTC. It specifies CASSLDSGGYGYTF.

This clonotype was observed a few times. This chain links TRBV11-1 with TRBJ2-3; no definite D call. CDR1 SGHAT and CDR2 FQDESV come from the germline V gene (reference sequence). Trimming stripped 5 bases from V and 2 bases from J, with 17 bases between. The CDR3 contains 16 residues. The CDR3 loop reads CASSRNPAASTDTQYF. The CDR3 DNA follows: TGTGCCAGCAGCCGTAATCCTGCGGCGTCCACAGATACGCAGTATTTT.

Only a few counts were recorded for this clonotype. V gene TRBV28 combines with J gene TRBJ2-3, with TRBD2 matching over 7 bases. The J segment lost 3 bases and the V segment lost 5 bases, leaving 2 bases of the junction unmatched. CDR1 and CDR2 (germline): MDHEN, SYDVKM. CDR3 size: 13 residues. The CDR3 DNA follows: TGTGCCAGCAGTCTACTAGCGACAGATACGCAGTATTTT. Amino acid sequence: CASSLLATDTQYF.

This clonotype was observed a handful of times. CDR3 protein: CSAKSSGGAEETQYF. Here the CDR3 DNA reads TGCAGTGCGAAAAGTAGCGGGGGGGCCGAAGAGACCCAGTACTTC. The chain employs TRBV20-1 and TRBJ2-5; 11 positions match TRBD2. J was trimmed by 3 bases and V by 6 bases; bases with no gene match: 9. CDR3 length: 15 amino acids. Germline assignment: CDR1 DFQATT and CDR2 SNEGSKA (reference sequence).

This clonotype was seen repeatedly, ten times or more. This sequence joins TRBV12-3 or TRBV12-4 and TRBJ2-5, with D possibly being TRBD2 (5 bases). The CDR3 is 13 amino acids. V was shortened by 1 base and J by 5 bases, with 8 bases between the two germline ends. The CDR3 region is CASSLGSGETQYF. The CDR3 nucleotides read TGTGCCAGCAGTTTAGGTTCGGGGGAGACCCAGTACTTC.

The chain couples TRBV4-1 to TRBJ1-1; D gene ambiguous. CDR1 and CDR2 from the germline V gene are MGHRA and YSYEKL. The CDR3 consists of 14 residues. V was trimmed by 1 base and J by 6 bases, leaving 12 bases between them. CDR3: CASSQGLSGPEAFF. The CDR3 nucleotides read TGCGCCAGCAGCCAAGGACTCTCAGGTCCTGAAGCTTTCTTT.

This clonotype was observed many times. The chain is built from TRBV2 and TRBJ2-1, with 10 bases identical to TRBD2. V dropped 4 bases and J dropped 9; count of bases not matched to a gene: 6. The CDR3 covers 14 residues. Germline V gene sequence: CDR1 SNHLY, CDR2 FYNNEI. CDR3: CASSGGLANGEQFF. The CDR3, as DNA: TGTGCCAGCAGTGGGGGACTAGCGAACGGTGAGCAGTTCTTC.

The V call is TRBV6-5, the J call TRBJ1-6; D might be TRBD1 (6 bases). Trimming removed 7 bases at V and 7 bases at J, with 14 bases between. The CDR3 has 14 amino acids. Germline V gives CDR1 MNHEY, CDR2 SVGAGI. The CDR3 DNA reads TGTGCCAGCAAATTCCCGGGACAAAATTCACCCCTCCACTTT. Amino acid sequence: CASKFPGQNSPLHF.

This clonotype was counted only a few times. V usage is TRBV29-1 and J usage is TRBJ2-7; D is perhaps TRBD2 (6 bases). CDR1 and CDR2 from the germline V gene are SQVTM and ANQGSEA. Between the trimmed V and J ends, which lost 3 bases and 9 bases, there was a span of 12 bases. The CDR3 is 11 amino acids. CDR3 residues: CSVEEGLVQYF. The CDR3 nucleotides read TGCAGCGTTGAGGAGGGATTGGTGCAGTACTTC.

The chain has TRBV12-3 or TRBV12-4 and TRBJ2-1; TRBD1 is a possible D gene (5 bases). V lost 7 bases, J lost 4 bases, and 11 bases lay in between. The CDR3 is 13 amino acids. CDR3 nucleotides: TGTGCCAGCATCCCAGCAGGGTACAATGAGCAGTTCTTC. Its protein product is CASIPAGYNEQFF.

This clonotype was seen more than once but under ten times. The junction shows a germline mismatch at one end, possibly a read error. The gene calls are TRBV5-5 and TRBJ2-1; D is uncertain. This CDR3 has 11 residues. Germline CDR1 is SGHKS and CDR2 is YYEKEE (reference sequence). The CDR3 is CASSSNNEQFF. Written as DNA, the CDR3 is TGTGCCAGCAGCTCCAACAATGAGCAGTTCTTC.

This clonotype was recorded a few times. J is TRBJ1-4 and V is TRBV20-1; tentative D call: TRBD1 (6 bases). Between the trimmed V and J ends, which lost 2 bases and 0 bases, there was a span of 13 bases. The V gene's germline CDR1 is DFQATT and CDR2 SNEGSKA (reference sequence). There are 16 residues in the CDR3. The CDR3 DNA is TGCAGTGCTAGATACGACAGGTTCTCAACTAATGAAAAACTGTTTTTT. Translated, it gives CSARYDRFSTNEKLFF.

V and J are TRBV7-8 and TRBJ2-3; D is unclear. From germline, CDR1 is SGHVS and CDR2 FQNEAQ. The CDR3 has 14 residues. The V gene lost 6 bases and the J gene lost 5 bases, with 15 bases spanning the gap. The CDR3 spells CASREENGGDTQYF. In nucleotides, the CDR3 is TGTGCCAGCAGGGAAGAGAATGGCGGAGATACGCAGTATTTT.